These 4 T cell receptor beta chains were all obtained from the same sample, sequenced in a study of T-cell memory formation after mild COVID-19. TCRdb re-called the 5' RACE reads through MiXCR, storing one row per CDR3 protein. The profile shows about 130,000 distinct CDR3 sequences, roughly 6.2% of them singletons. The sequencing input was PBMCs or a T cell subset sorted from them (not recorded which). These receptors were taken from an adult woman who had mild COVID-19 (a few samples of this study predate the infection). Cell type and time point are not known.

This clonotype was observed at least ten times. The chain links TRBV7-2 to TRBJ2-1; 10 nucleotides agree with TRBD2. The CDR3 has 19 residues. V was pared by 1 base and J by 0 bases, with 9 bases of the junction left unmatched. Germline CDR1 reads SGHTA; CDR2 reads FQGNSA. In DNA form, the CDR3 reads TGTGCCAGCAGCTTAGAACTAGCGGGGAGACTAAGCTCCTACAATGAGCAGTTCTTC. The encoded protein is CASSLELAGRLSSYNEQFF.

The chain employs TRBV6-5 and TRBJ2-1, with 9 bases aligning to TRBD2. The V gene's germline CDR1 is MNHEY and CDR2 SVGAGI. The CDR3 covers 15 residues. J was trimmed by 7 bases and V by 5 bases; bases with no gene match: 9. The CDR3 protein is CASSPSGEVMNEQFF. CDR3 nucleotide sequence: TGTGCCAGCAGTCCTAGCGGGGAAGTGATGAATGAGCAGTTCTTC.

This clonotype was counted a few times. This chain joins TRBV29-1 and TRBJ2-1; D call uncertain. This CDR3 spans 13 amino acids. The germline V gene has CDR1 SQVTM and CDR2 ANQGSEA. Trimming removed 1 base from V and 7 bases from J, with 11 bases in between. CDR3 sequence: CSVEGWNKNEQFF. In nucleotides, the CDR3 is TGCAGCGTTGAAGGGTGGAACAAAAATGAGCAGTTCTTC.

The chain joins TRBV24-1 to TRBJ2-1; 10 nucleotides line up with TRBD1. The CDR3 is 15 residues long. Germline CDR1 KGHDR, CDR2 SFDVKD. V shed 4 bases and J 7 bases; nucleotides not matched to a gene: 6. CDR3 in DNA: TGTGCCACCAGTGACCCCGGGACAGGGGCAAATGAGCAGTTCTTC. Encoded protein: CATSDPGTGANEQFF.